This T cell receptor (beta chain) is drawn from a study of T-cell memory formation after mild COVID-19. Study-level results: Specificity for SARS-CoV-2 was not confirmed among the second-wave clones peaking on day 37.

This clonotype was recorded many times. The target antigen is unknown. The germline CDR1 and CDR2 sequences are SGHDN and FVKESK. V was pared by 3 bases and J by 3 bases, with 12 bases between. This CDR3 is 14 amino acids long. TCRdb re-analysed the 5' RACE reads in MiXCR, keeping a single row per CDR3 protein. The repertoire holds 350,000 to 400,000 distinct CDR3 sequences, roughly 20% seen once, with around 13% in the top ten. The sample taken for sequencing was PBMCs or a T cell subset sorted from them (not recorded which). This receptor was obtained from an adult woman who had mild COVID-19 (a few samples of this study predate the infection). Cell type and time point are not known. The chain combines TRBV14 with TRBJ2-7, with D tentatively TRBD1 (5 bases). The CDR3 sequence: CASSQQTASYEQYF. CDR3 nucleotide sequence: TGTGCCAGCAGCCAGCAGACAGCTAGCTACGAGCAGTACTTC.